The 24 T cell receptor beta chains listed next were all sequenced from one sample in a study of blood T cell repertoires in COVID-19. Clones were sequenced by immunoSEQ multiplex PCR, and TCRdb holds only the in-frame ones, with some missing. There are about 380,000 clones in the sample; around nine tenths occur only once, and roughly 1.2% lies in the top ten. Sequencing was done on a sample of PBMCs or T cells enriched from blood (not recorded which). The receptors originated from a young woman who had recovered from COVID-19.

The V and J genes are TRBV5-8 and TRBJ1-3; 9 bases line up with TRBD1. The ends lost 3 bases at V and 10 bases at J; junction bases unmatched: 2. Germline CDR1 and CDR2: SGHTS and YDEGEE. The CDR3 has 12 residues. CDR3 sequence (DNA): TGTGCCAGCAGCTCGGGACAGGGTACCATATATTTT. Amino acids: CASSSGQGTIYF.

The chain joins TRBV7-3 to TRBJ1-2, with D uncertain. V was shortened by 2 bases and J by 10 bases, with 11 bases between the two germline ends. Germline V gives CDR1 SGHTA, CDR2 FQGTGA. The CDR3 is 12 residues long. CDR3 in DNA: TGTGCCAGCAGCTTACGGCCAGGCTACTACACCTTC. Residues: CASSLRPGYYTF.

The CDR3, as DNA: TGCGCCAGCAGCCAAGAGTCTAGCGGGGGACTGGTATCCTACGAGCAGTACTTC. It yields the protein CASSQESSGGLVSYEQYF. The genes are TRBV4-1 and TRBJ2-7, with 10 bases identical to TRBD2. V lost 0 bases to trimming and J lost 1 base; unmatched junction nucleotides: 9. Germline assignment: CDR1 MGHRA and CDR2 YSYEKL. The CDR3 runs to 18 residues.

This chain joins TRBV5-6 and TRBJ2-7; tentatively, D is TRBD2 (5 bases). The V gene lost 4 bases and the J gene lost 3 bases, with 17 bases spanning the gap. The CDR3 length is 15 residues. The germline V gene has CDR1 SGHDT and CDR2 YYEEEE. Written as DNA, the CDR3 is TGTGCCAGCAGCCCCTGGGGAGACGGTTACTACGAGCAGTACTTC. Its translation is CASSPWGDGYYEQYF.

This sequence joins TRBV13 and TRBJ2-1, with D perhaps matching TRBD1 (5 bases). The CDR3 is 15 amino acids. Trimming left V 5 bases short and J 4 bases short, with 15 bases between. CDR1 PRHDT and CDR2 FYEKMQ come from the germline V gene (reference sequence). The DNA for the CDR3 is TGTGCCAGCAGCCAACTTCCGGACATATACAATGAGCAGTTCTTC. Its translation: CASSQLPDIYNEQFF.

V and J are TRBV2 and TRBJ1-2; D is uncertain. Germline V gives CDR1 SNHLY, CDR2 FYNNEI. The CDR3 is 13 amino acids. Trimming removed 5 bases at V and 8 bases at J, with 15 bases between. CDR3 residues: CASSQVRSSGYTF. Written as DNA, the CDR3 is TGTGCCAGCAGTCAAGTCCGAAGCTCGGGCTACACCTTC.

This chain uses TRBV6-6 with TRBJ1-1; D gene unclear. V was trimmed by 9 bases and J by 4 bases, leaving 18 bases between them. Germline lookup yields CDR1 MNHNY and CDR2 SVGAGI (reference sequence). This CDR3 comprises 14 residues. In DNA, the CDR3 is TGTGCCAGTTTCCGGGCTGGGGAGCCCACTGAAGCTTTCTTT. Its translation is CASFRAGEPTEAFF.

In DNA, the CDR3 is TGTGCCAGCAGCGTCCCGGGGGATGGAAACACCATATATTTT. This encodes CASSVPGDGNTIYF. The rearrangement links TRBV9 to TRBJ1-3, with D perhaps TRBD1 (5 bases). This CDR3 is built from 14 residues. The germline V gene encodes CDR1 SGDLS and CDR2 YYNGEE. The V end lost 2 bases, the J end lost 3 bases, and 9 bases lay between the germline ends.

The chain couples TRBV19 to TRBJ1-2, with 8 nucleotides matching TRBD1. V trimming: 6 bases; J trimming: 8 bases; junction bases outside the gene matches: 8. Germline values: CDR1 LNHDA, CDR2 SQIVND (reference sequence). This CDR3 spans 13 amino acids. DNA for the CDR3: TGTGCCAGTAGATCAGGGGGCGCGGAGGGCTACACCTTC. It encodes CASRSGGAEGYTF.

The V and J genes are TRBV5-6 and TRBJ1-5; 7 positions agree with TRBD1. Per germline, CDR1 SGHDT and CDR2 YYEEEE. The CDR3 has 18 amino acids. Unmatched junction bases numbered 12, after V lost 3 bases and J lost 0 bases. The CDR3 DNA is TGTGCCAGCAGCTCCATAGCAGGGGGAGCTTATAGCAATCAGCCCCAGCATTTT. It codes for CASSSIAGGAYSNQPQHF.

The J gene is TRBJ2-2, the V gene TRBV5-5, with D perhaps TRBD1 (5 bases). Trimming shortened V by 4 bases and J by 6 bases, and 13 bases separated the two germline ends. Germline V gene lookup returns CDR1 SGHKS and CDR2 YYEKEE (reference sequence). The CDR3 has 14 residues. CDR3: CASSLAQGAGELFF. As DNA, the CDR3 is TGTGCCAGCAGCCTGGCCCAGGGCGCCGGGGAGCTGTTTTTT.

The V and J genes are TRBV6-5 and TRBJ1-3; 10 bases are a match to TRBD1. The J segment lost 1 base and the V segment lost 6 bases, leaving 3 bases of the junction unmatched. The length of the CDR3 is 15 residues. The germline gives CDR1 MNHEY, CDR2 SVGAGI. The CDR3 DNA sequence: TGTGCCAGCAGGCGGACAGGGGGATCTGGAAACACCATATATTTT. This codes for CASRRTGGSGNTIYF.

This chain links TRBV6-5 with TRBJ2-7; 7 bases are shared with TRBD1. Trimming cost V 7 bases and J 0 bases; bases outside gene matches: 9. Germline V gives CDR1 MNHEY, CDR2 SVGAGI. The CDR3 consists of 15 residues. CDR3 DNA: TGTGCCAGCACCAAATTACAGGGGTTCTCCTACGAGCAGTACTTC. It is translated as CASTKLQGFSYEQYF.

The rearrangement uses TRBV2 and TRBJ2-2, with TRBD2 matching over 8 bases. J gave up 2 bases and V 7 bases, and 9 bases lay outside the gene matches. The CDR3 runs 16 residues. Germline CDR1 reads SNHLY; CDR2 reads FYNNEI. The CDR3 DNA reads TGTGCCAGCACGACCAGCGGGGGTTATAACACCGGGGAGCTGTTTTTT. Its protein product is CASTTSGGYNTGELFF.

The V gene is TRBV7-3, the J gene TRBJ1-2; 9 nucleotides match TRBD1. CDR3 size: 14 residues. Germline V gene sequence: CDR1 SGHTA, CDR2 FQGTGA. V shed 1 base, J shed 14 bases, and the junction held 11 bases outside the gene matches. The CDR3 nucleotides read TGTGCCAGCAGCTTAAATGGGGGGACAGGGAAGTCTACCTTC. Translating it yields CASSLNGGTGKSTF. Combining the CDR3 with reference TRBV7-3 and TRBJ1-2 gives the whole variable domain GAGVSQTPSNKVTEKGKYVELRCDPISGHTALYWYRQSLGQGPEFLIYFQGTGAADDSGLPNDRFFAVRPEGSVSTLKIQRTERGDSAVYLCASSLNGGTGKSTFGSGTRLTVV.

The genes are TRBV4-1 and TRBJ1-3, with 7 positions matching TRBD1. This CDR3 has 16 residues. V shed 6 bases, J shed 2 bases, and the junction held 10 bases outside the gene matches. Germline-derived CDR1 and CDR2 are MGHRA and YSYEKL. CDR3 sequence: CASSQGGSRTGNTIYF. Written as DNA, the CDR3 is TGCGCCAGCAGTCAGGGGGGCTCCCGGACTGGAAACACCATATATTTT.

The chain links TRBV7-8 to TRBJ1-4; 7 nucleotides match TRBD1. This CDR3 has 17 amino acids. The trim removed 1 base at V and 0 bases at J, leaving 5 bases unmatched. CDR1 and CDR2 (germline): SGHVS, FQNEAQ. This chain's CDR3 is CASSLDEGQPTNEKLFF. As DNA, the CDR3 is TGTGCCAGCAGCTTAGACGAGGGACAGCCAACTAATGAAAAACTGTTTTTT.

The CDR3 coding sequence is TGCGCCAGCAGCCAAGACGCGGGGTCTGGCTACACCTTC. The encoded protein is CASSQDAGSGYTF. The chain carries TRBV4-1 and TRBJ1-2; no firm D call. Germline values: CDR1 MGHRA, CDR2 YSYEKL. V was cut by 0 bases and J by 7 bases, with 9 bases left in between. There are 13 residues in the CDR3.

The V call is TRBV4-1, the J call TRBJ1-1; TRBD1 might be the D (6 bases). The CDR3 loop spans 13 amino acids. Germline loops: CDR1 MGHRA, CDR2 YSYEKL. V shed 4 bases and J shed 2 bases, with 8 bases lying between them. The CDR3 bases are TGCGCCAGCAGCCGGACAGAAAACACTGAAGCTTTCTTT. As protein: CASSRTENTEAFF.

This chain uses TRBV30 with TRBJ2-1; 7 bases line up with TRBD1. V shed 5 bases, J shed 1 base, and the junction held 5 bases outside the gene matches. Germline values: CDR1 GTSNPN, CDR2 SVGIG (reference sequence). The CDR3 totals 14 residues. The CDR3 spells CAWDRVRSYNEQFF. The DNA of the CDR3 is TGTGCCTGGGACAGGGTAAGGTCCTACAATGAGCAGTTCTTC. The full variable domain, in which reference TRBV30 and TRBJ2-1 provide the parts outside the CDR3, is SQTIHQWPATLVQPVGSPLSLECTVEGTSNPNLYWYRQAAGRGLQLLFYSVGIGQISSEVPQNLSASRPQDRQFILSSKKLLLSDSGFYLCAWDRVRSYNEQFFGPGTRLTVL.

V usage is TRBV6-5 and J usage is TRBJ2-5; 11 nucleotides match TRBD1. CDR1 and CDR2 from the germline V gene are MNHEY and SVGAGI. The J segment lost 5 bases and the V segment lost 2 bases, leaving 7 bases of the junction unmatched. The CDR3 length is 16 residues. The CDR3: CASSYRRTGGVETQYF. The CDR3 nucleotides read TGTGCCAGCAGTTACCGACGGACAGGGGGCGTGGAGACCCAGTACTTC.

This rearrangement joins TRBV14 to TRBJ1-1; D remains unclear. V was pared by 2 bases and J by 1 base, with 8 bases between. The CDR3 has 14 amino acids. The germline CDR1 and CDR2 sequences are SGHDN and FVKESK. CDR3 in amino acids: CASSQLATNTEAFF. The CDR3 DNA is TGTGCCAGCAGCCAATTAGCGACGAACACTGAAGCTTTCTTT.

This clone has only a few counts. The rearrangement joins TRBV4-1 to TRBJ1-5; a weak D match, TRBD1 (5 bases). Germline V lookup: CDR1 MGHRA, CDR2 YSYEKL. The V end was cut by 6 bases, the J end by 4 bases, with 13 bases between. The CDR3 runs 14 residues. CDR3 in DNA: TGCGCCAGCAGAGGGCAGGGAGGAAATCAGCCCCAGCATTTT. Its translation: CASRGQGGNQPQHF.

The chain couples TRBV11-2 to TRBJ1-2; 7 positions agree with TRBD1. The junction had 9 bases not matched to a gene; V was cut back by 1 base and J by 13 bases. Germline V gene data show CDR1 as SGHAT and CDR2 as FQNNGV. This CDR3 is built from 13 residues. This CDR3 is CASSLAGGVECTF. In DNA, the CDR3 is TGTGCCAGCAGCTTAGCAGGGGGTGTCGAGTGCACCTTC. Combining the CDR3 with reference TRBV11-2 and TRBJ1-2 gives the whole variable domain EAGVAQSPRYKIIEKRQSVAFWCNPISGHATLYWYQQILGQGPKLLIQFQNNGVVDDSQLPKDRFSAERLKGVDSTLKIQPAKLEDSAVYLCASSLAGGVECTFGSGTRLTVV.